A single sample gave rise to the 29 T cell receptor beta chains below, sequenced in a study of cytomegalovirus exposure and HLA in healthy donors. Clones were sequenced by immunoSEQ multiplex PCR, and TCRdb holds only the in-frame ones, with some missing. The data show some 150,000 clones, 94% seen once. Sequencing was done on a sample of PBMCs. The receptors were gathered from a man aged 18 to 30 in good health and CMV-seropositive.

V and J are TRBV2 and TRBJ2-5, with TRBD2 matching 14 bases. There are 15 residues in the CDR3. CDR1 is SNHLY, CDR2 FYNNEI, per germline. V shed 6 bases, J shed 5 bases, and the junction held 5 bases outside the gene matches. This chain's CDR3 is CASSLGTSGSETQYF. CDR3 coding DNA: TGTGCCAGCAGCTTGGGGACTAGCGGGAGTGAGACCCAGTACTTC.

This chain uses TRBV6-5 with TRBJ1-4; D remains unclear. The CDR3 has 14 residues. Deletions cut 5 bases from V and 8 bases from J, with 15 bases between. CDR1 MNHEY and CDR2 SVGAGI come from the germline V gene. CDR3 nucleotide sequence: TGTGCCAGCAGTGCGGACCATACGGGGGAAAAACTGTTTTTT. It translates to CASSADHTGEKLFF.

The chain has TRBV19 and TRBJ2-7; 9 nucleotides line up with TRBD1. V was clipped by 4 bases and J by 4 bases; unmatched bases: 8. CDR3 length: 15 residues. The germline gives CDR1 LNHDA, CDR2 SQIVND (reference sequence). The CDR3 sequence: CASSTPGQGNYEQYF. CDR3 nucleotide sequence: TGTGCCAGTAGTACCCCGGGACAGGGTAATTACGAGCAGTACTTC.

Notes on this clone: Germline is not matched at one junction end, which may reflect a read error. Other DNA sequences in this specimen translate into the identical CDR3. This chain connects TRBV30 to TRBJ1-5, with D uncertain. The germline V gene has CDR1 GTSNPN and CDR2 SVGIG (reference sequence). CDR3 length: 12 amino acids. In nucleotides, the CDR3 is TGTGCCTGGGGGCGAGACAATCAACCCCAGCATTTT. It encodes CAWGRDNQPQHF.

CDR3 coding DNA: TGCGCCAGCAGCCAAGGACAGGTTGGCACTGAAGCTTTCTTT. Protein product: CASSQGQVGTEAFF. The genes are TRBV4-1 and TRBJ1-1; TRBD1 might be the D (6 bases). Trimming left V 1 base short and J 4 bases short, with 10 bases between. The germline V gene has CDR1 MGHRA and CDR2 YSYEKL. This CDR3 is built from 14 residues.

This chain connects TRBV5-1 to TRBJ1-6; TRBD1 aligns across 10 bases. The V gene's germline CDR1 is SGHRS and CDR2 YFSETQ. V gave up 4 bases and J gave up 6 bases; unmatched junction bases: 10. This CDR3 spans 17 amino acids. The CDR3 here is CASSQETGGFGNSPLHF. The CDR3 region has the DNA TGCGCCAGCAGCCAGGAGACAGGGGGCTTCGGTAATTCACCCCTCCACTTT.

V gene TRBV2 combines with J gene TRBJ2-7; 7 bases align to TRBD1. Trimming at V came to 3 bases and at J to 3 bases, leaving 5 bases not matched to a gene. This CDR3 contains 14 residues. CDR1 and CDR2 from the germline V gene are SNHLY and FYNNEI. The CDR3 sequence is CASSDQGQDYEQYF. The CDR3 bases are TGTGCCAGCAGTGACCAAGGACAGGACTACGAGCAGTACTTC. The entire variable domain, with the rest obtained from reference TRBV2 and TRBJ2-7, is as follows: EPEVTQTPSHQVTQMGQEVILRCVPISNHLYFYWYRQILGQKVEFLVSFYNNEISEKSEIFDDQFSVERPDGSNFTLKIRSTKLEDSAMYFCASSDQGQDYEQYFGPGTRLTVT.

The V call is TRBV6-5, the J call TRBJ2-1; D may be TRBD1 (5 bases). V lost 0 bases to trimming and J lost 10 bases, with 16 bases between them. Germline CDR1 and CDR2: MNHEY and SVGAGI. The CDR3 has 15 amino acids. CDR3 coding DNA: TGTGCCAGCAGTTACTCGAGTAGTGAGGACACGGAGCAGTTCTTC. Translation gives CASSYSSSEDTEQFF.

The V and J genes are TRBV18 and TRBJ2-1, with 7 nucleotides matching TRBD2. Losses at the gene ends were 1 base for V and 3 bases for J; bases not matched to a gene: 3. Germline V lookup: CDR1 KGHSH, CDR2 LQKENI. The CDR3 loop spans 15 amino acids. Here the CDR3 DNA reads TGTGCCAGCTCACCACTAGCGGGTGGCTACAATGAGCAGTTCTTC. This encodes CASSPLAGGYNEQFF.

The rearrangement joins TRBV18 to TRBJ2-7; 12 bases agree with TRBD2. Losses at the gene ends were 9 bases for V and 0 bases for J; bases not matched to a gene: 6. Germline values: CDR1 KGHSH, CDR2 LQKENI. The CDR3 consists of 15 residues. The CDR3 region is CASTSGRRSSYEQYF. In nucleotides, the CDR3 is TGTGCCAGTACTAGCGGGAGGAGGAGCTCCTACGAGCAGTACTTC. Based on the CDR3 plus reference TRBV18 and TRBJ2-7, the full variable domain is NAGVMQNPRHLVRRRGQEARLRCSPMKGHSHVYWYRQLPEEGLKFMVYLQKENIIDESGMPKERFSAEFPKEGPSILRIQQVVRGDSAAYFCASTSGRRSSYEQYFGPGTRLTVT.

The chain links TRBV5-1 to TRBJ1-1, with a tentative D call TRBD1 (6 bases). V lost 5 bases and J 4 bases, leaving 27 bases between the germline ends. CDR1 is SGHRS and CDR2 is YFSETQ in the germline V gene. The CDR3 runs 18 residues. The DNA of the CDR3 is TGCGCCAGCAGTCACTTTGGGGACATTGGACATTCTAGCACTGAAGCTTTCTTT. Its translation: CASSHFGDIGHSSTEAFF.

The chain carries TRBV4-1 and TRBJ2-1; TRBD2 matches 13 bases. CDR3 length: 17 amino acids. The V segment lost 0 bases and the J segment 10 bases; nucleotides outside the gene matches: 9. CDR1 and CDR2 from the germline V gene are MGHRA and YSYEKL. The CDR3 sequence is CASSQDILAGGGREQFF. The DNA for the CDR3 is TGCGCCAGCAGCCAAGATATACTAGCGGGAGGGGGCAGGGAGCAGTTCTTC.

This chain connects TRBV5-1 to TRBJ2-1; 9 bases map to TRBD1. This CDR3 is built from 16 residues. Germline V lookup: CDR1 SGHRS, CDR2 YFSETQ. V was clipped by 4 bases and J by 5 bases; unmatched bases: 10. As DNA, the CDR3 is TGCGCCAGCAGCATGATACCCGGGACAGGGCACAATGAGCAGTTCTTC. Its translation is CASSMIPGTGHNEQFF.

The rearrangement uses TRBV19 and TRBJ1-1; D is unclear. Between the trimmed V and J ends, which lost 4 bases and 0 bases, there was a span of 6 bases. The CDR3 sequence is 13 residues long. Germline CDR1 is LNHDA and CDR2 is SQIVND (reference sequence). The CDR3 sequence: CASSKLLNTEAFF. The DNA for the CDR3 is TGTGCCAGTAGTAAACTTCTGAACACTGAAGCTTTCTTT.

The chain recombines TRBV5-1 with TRBJ1-4; 10 bases are shared with TRBD1. Unmatched junction bases numbered 11, after V lost 3 bases and J lost 3 bases. Germline V lookup: CDR1 SGHRS, CDR2 YFSETQ. This CDR3 has 18 residues. CDR3 residues: CASSSVRDRGTSNEKLFF. The DNA of the CDR3 is TGCGCCAGCAGCTCAGTCCGGGACAGGGGCACTTCTAATGAAAAACTGTTTTTT.

The J gene is TRBJ1-5, the V gene TRBV27, with D possibly matching TRBD1 (5 bases). The germline V gene encodes CDR1 MNHEY and CDR2 SMNVEV (reference sequence). The CDR3 loop spans 15 amino acids. V lost 0 bases and J lost 6, with 12 bases in between. CDR3 amino acids: CASSLSVGPGQPQHF. Written as DNA, the CDR3 is TGTGCCAGCAGTTTATCCGTGGGGCCGGGTCAGCCCCAGCATTTT.

This chain links TRBV9 with TRBJ2-3, with no clear D. This CDR3 contains 15 residues. The germline CDR1 and CDR2 sequences are SGDLS and YYNGEE. Trimming took 0 bases from V and 3 from J, leaving 11 bases between them. The CDR3 is CASSVAATTTDTQYF. In DNA form, the CDR3 reads TGTGCCAGCAGCGTAGCCGCGACGACTACAGATACGCAGTATTTT.

The rearrangement joins TRBV2 to TRBJ1-2; tentative D call: TRBD1 (5 bases). Germline CDR1 reads SNHLY; CDR2 reads FYNNEI. The CDR3 extends over 15 amino acids. The germline V and J ends were trimmed by 6 bases and 4 bases, with 18 bases remaining between them. The CDR3 nucleotides read TGTGCCAGCAGCGACCTGCCGCCGACAGTCTATGGCTACACCTTC. It is translated as CASSDLPPTVYGYTF.

V is TRBV6-1 and J is TRBJ1-2, with 8 bases aligning to TRBD1. In germline, CDR1 is MNHNS, CDR2 SASEGT. CDR3 size: 15 residues. The V segment lost 8 bases and the J segment 2 bases; nucleotides outside the gene matches: 10. The CDR3 sequence is CASSVMGQANYGYTF. The CDR3 region has the DNA TGTGCCAGCTCAGTGATGGGACAGGCGAACTATGGCTACACCTTC.

CDR3 nucleotides: TGTGCCATACAGCCCTCGGTCTTATTATACTTC. Its translation: CAIQPSVLLYF. The chain has TRBV21-1 and TRBJ2-7; the table's D call of TRBD1 was not tested on the DNA. TRBV21-1 is a pseudogene segment. The CDR3 is 11 residues long.

This clone was counted once. The chain combines TRBV6-6 with TRBJ2-5; possibly TRBD1 for D (6 bases). Germline CDR1 MNHNY, CDR2 SVGAGI (reference sequence). The CDR3 has 13 residues. The V end was cut by 8 bases, the J end by 5 bases, with 15 bases between. CDR3 coding DNA: TGTGCCAGCGTAAGGGCAGGGGAGGAGACCCAGTACTTC. It yields the protein CASVRAGEETQYF.

The genes are TRBV15 and TRBJ1-5; D call uncertain. CDR3 length: 13 amino acids. In germline, CDR1 is LNHNV, CDR2 YYDKDF (reference sequence). V was cut by 0 bases and J by 4 bases, with 4 bases left in between. CDR3 sequence: CATSRDVNQPQHF. CDR3 DNA sequence: TGTGCCACCAGCAGAGACGTAAATCAGCCCCAGCATTTT.

This chain joins TRBV7-2 and TRBJ2-3; 7 bases are shared with TRBD2. The CDR3 sequence is 14 residues long. Trimming took 8 bases from V and 4 from J; bases not matched to a gene: 9. From germline, CDR1 is SGHTA and CDR2 FQGNSA. Here the CDR3 reads CASQVGGDADTQYF. The CDR3 bases are TGTGCCAGCCAAGTGGGAGGGGACGCAGATACGCAGTATTTT.

The gene calls are TRBV2 and TRBJ1-5, with TRBD1 identical over 7 bases. CDR1 is SNHLY, CDR2 FYNNEI, per germline. V shed 7 bases and J 0 bases; nucleotides not matched to a gene: 9. This CDR3 region has 16 residues. Here the CDR3 DNA reads TGTGCCAGCAATAGACAGGGCGATCATAGCAATCAGCCCCAGCATTTT. Translated: CASNRQGDHSNQPQHF.

Remarks on this clone: Sequence at one end of the junction differs from germline and may be a read error. The genes are TRBV10-1 and TRBJ1-2; D might be TRBD1 (5 bases). Looked up from germline, CDR1 is WNHNN and CDR2 is SYGVQD (reference sequence). The CDR3 contains 12 residues. The chain's CDR3 is CASSGPPGLLYF. CDR3 nucleotides: TGCGCCAGCAGTGGACCGCCGGGACTACTTTACTTC.

The chain employs TRBV6-6 and TRBJ1-3; weak D call: TRBD1 (6 bases). Trimming took 2 bases from V and 2 from J, leaving 10 bases between them. Germline CDR1 reads MNHNY; CDR2 reads SVGAGI (reference sequence). The CDR3 is 15 amino acids. Written as DNA, the CDR3 is TGTGCCAGCAGTTACGCCGGGACACCTGGAAACACCATATATTTT. It encodes CASSYAGTPGNTIYF.

The chain carries TRBV28 and TRBJ2-2, with 7 bases that match TRBD1. J was trimmed by 5 bases and V by 6 bases; bases with no gene match: 12. The CDR3 covers 16 residues. Looked up from germline, CDR1 is MDHEN and CDR2 is SYDVKM. CDR3 sequence: CASRSQGQSGTGELFF. The CDR3 DNA is TGTGCCAGCAGAAGTCAGGGACAGTCGGGGACCGGGGAGCTGTTTTTT.

The chain couples TRBV13 to TRBJ2-7, with 8 positions matching TRBD1. This CDR3 has 15 residues. V gave up 3 bases and J gave up 4 bases; unmatched junction bases: 8. The germline V gene encodes CDR1 PRHDT and CDR2 FYEKMQ (reference sequence). The CDR3, as DNA: TGTGCCAGCAGCTTCGGACAGGGACCCTTGTACGAGCAGTACTTC. Translation: CASSFGQGPLYEQYF.

This sequence joins TRBV21-1 and TRBJ2-7; the table assigns TRBD2, which was not confirmed against the DNA. TRBV21-1 is a known pseudogene. The CDR3 loop spans 16 amino acids. The DNA for the CDR3 is TGTGCCAGCAGCAAAGTTTGGCCTAGCGGGAGGGTAGAGCAGTACTTC. It specifies CASSKVWPSGRVEQYF.